The 19 T cell receptor beta chains presented below share a single source sample, sequenced in a study of T-cell memory formation after mild COVID-19. One entry per CDR3 protein results from TCRdb running MiXCR on the 5' RACE reads. Of some 340,000 distinct CDR3 sequences in the sample, approximately 12% were seen once. Sequencing input: PBMCs or a T cell subset sorted from them (not recorded which). All receptors come from a man between 18 and 29 years old who had mild COVID-19 (a few samples of this study predate the infection). Cell type and time point are not known.

J is TRBJ2-4 and V is TRBV29-1; D is ambiguous. There are 11 residues in the CDR3. In germline, CDR1 is SQVTM, CDR2 ANQGSEA. V was pared by 4 bases and J by 3 bases, with 4 bases between. CDR3 DNA: TGCAGCGTTGCCTTCAAAAACATTCAGTACTTC. This encodes CSVAFKNIQYF.

This clonotype was recorded many times. V gene TRBV5-1 combines with J gene TRBJ2-2; tentatively, D is TRBD2 (5 bases). The germline V gene has CDR1 SGHRS and CDR2 YFSETQ. The CDR3 has 14 amino acids. V lost 7 bases to trimming and J lost 1 base, with 11 bases between them. CDR3 protein: CASFAGLNTGELFF. The DNA for the CDR3 is TGCGCCAGCTTTGCGGGCTTGAACACCGGGGAGCTGTTTTTT.

A few counts support this clonotype. This rearrangement joins TRBV7-2 to TRBJ1-5; D ambiguous. The CDR3 sequence is 14 residues long. Between the trimmed V and J ends, which lost 6 bases and 0 bases, there was a span of 9 bases. Germline CDR1 is SGHTA and CDR2 is FQGNSA. The CDR3 loop reads CASSPLISNQPQHF. The CDR3 nucleotides are TGTGCCAGCAGTCCCCTAATTAGCAATCAGCCCCAGCATTTT.

The chain employs TRBV12-3 or TRBV12-4 and TRBJ1-6; a possible D gene is TRBD1 (5 bases). The ends were cut back, 8 bases at V and 2 bases at J, with 13 bases in the middle. The length of the CDR3 is 15 residues. CDR3: CASSPGDPYNSPLHF. The DNA for the CDR3 is TGTGCCAGCTCCCCCGGGGACCCCTATAATTCACCCCTCCACTTT.

This clonotype was counted many times. The CDR3 DNA reads TGTGCCAGCAGCTTAGGAGGGGCTAGCCATATCCAGTACTTC. It yields the protein CASSLGGASHIQYF. J is TRBJ2-5 and V is TRBV11-3, with D tentatively TRBD1 or TRBD2 (5 bases each). The CDR3 is 14 residues long. Germline V lookup: CDR1 SGHNT, CDR2 YENEEA. Trimming removed 1 base from V and 10 bases from J, with 16 bases in between. The whole variable domain, filled in from reference TRBV11-3 and TRBJ2-5, reads EAGVVQSPRYKIIEKKQPVAFWCNPISGHNTLYWYLQNLGQGPELLIRYENEEAVDDSQLPKDRFSAERLKGVDSTLKIQPAELGDSAVYLCASSLGGASHIQYFGPGTRLLVL.

This clonotype came up many times. The V and J genes are TRBV25-1 and TRBJ1-1; D gene ambiguous. The V end was cut by 2 bases, the J end by 0 bases, with 13 bases between. The CDR3 length is 16 residues. CDR1 and CDR2 (germline): MGHDK, SYGVNS. Here the CDR3 reads CASSEGSRNMNTEAFF. DNA of the CDR3: TGTGCCAGCAGTGAAGGCTCGAGGAATATGAACACTGAAGCTTTCTTT.

The genes are TRBV5-1 and TRBJ2-2; 9 bases align to TRBD1. The CDR3 totals 18 residues. V lost 1 base and J lost 5; bases outside the gene matches: 12. The germline V gene encodes CDR1 SGHRS and CDR2 YFSETQ. Here the CDR3 reads CASSLMEQGAFGTGELFF. The CDR3 bases are TGCGCCAGCAGCTTGATGGAACAGGGGGCTTTTGGGACCGGGGAGCTGTTTTTT.

The chain uses TRBV7-2 and TRBJ1-5; 8 bases map to TRBD1. The trim removed 5 bases at V and 6 bases at J, leaving 9 bases unmatched. This CDR3 contains 15 residues. CDR1 is SGHTA, CDR2 FQGNSA, per germline. DNA of the CDR3: TGTGCCAGCAGCCACGGACAGGGTCTTAGTCAGCCCCAGCATTTT. Translated: CASSHGQGLSQPQHF.

This clonotype was observed a few times. The chain has TRBV20-1 and TRBJ1-2; D remains ambiguous. V dropped 3 bases and J dropped 8 bases, with 13 bases sitting between them. CDR3 size: 12 residues. Germline-derived CDR1 and CDR2 are DFQATT and SNEGSKA (reference sequence). CDR3 sequence reads: CSASGQTRGYTF. In DNA, the CDR3 is TGCAGTGCTAGCGGTCAAACGCGGGGCTACACCTTC.

This clonotype has just a few counts. J is TRBJ2-6 and V is TRBV27, with D possibly TRBD2 on 6 matching bases. Trimming left V 2 bases short and J 1 base short, with 9 bases between. The V gene's germline CDR1 is MNHEY and CDR2 SMNVEV (reference sequence). This CDR3 is 16 amino acids long. DNA for the CDR3: TGTGCCAGCAGTTTAATTGGGGGGTCTGGGGCCAACGTCCTGACTTTC. Its protein product is CASSLIGGSGANVLTF.

This chain links TRBV5-1 with TRBJ2-1, with a possible D match to TRBD1 (6 bases). The ends were cut back, 1 base at V and 0 bases at J, with 14 bases in the middle. This CDR3 has 17 residues. CDR1 is SGHRS, CDR2 YFSETQ, per germline. CDR3 loop: CASSLSGQGSSYNEQFF. The DNA for the CDR3 is TGCGCCAGCAGCTTGAGCGGTCAGGGGAGCTCCTACAATGAGCAGTTCTTC.

This clonotype has just a few counts. This chain links TRBV4-3 with TRBJ2-1; 9 bases fit TRBD1. This CDR3 region has 15 residues. V lost 4 bases to trimming and J lost 8 bases; unmatched junction nucleotides: 9. CDR1 is LGHNA and CDR2 is YSLEER in the germline V gene. CDR3 region: CASSPFPGQGYEQFF. The CDR3 nucleotides read TGCGCCAGCAGCCCTTTTCCGGGACAGGGTTATGAGCAGTTCTTC.

The chain uses TRBV5-1 and TRBJ2-5; 14 bases line up with TRBD2. The germline CDR1 and CDR2 sequences are SGHRS and YFSETQ. J gave up 1 base and V 4 bases, and 9 bases lay outside the gene matches. The CDR3 has 18 residues. CDR3 bases: TGCGCCAGCAGCCCCGGGACTAGCGGGGGAGCAGGCCAAGAGACCCAGTACTTC. Amino acid sequence: CASSPGTSGGAGQETQYF. Variable domain in full (rest from reference TRBV5-1 and TRBJ2-5): KAGVTQTPRYLIKTRGQQVTLSCSPISGHRSVSWYQQTPGQGLQFLFEYFSETQRNKGNFPGRFSGRQFSNSRSEMNVSTLELGDSALYLCASSPGTSGGAGQETQYFGPGTRLLVL.

This chain connects TRBV7-2 to TRBJ2-7; the match to TRBD2 covers 11 bases. Trimming took 5 bases from V and 3 from J; bases not matched to a gene: 6. CDR3 length: 15 residues. Germline CDR1 SGHTA, CDR2 FQGNSA. The CDR3 DNA is TGTGCCAGCAGCCCGACTAGCGGGGCTTACTACGAGCAGTACTTC. It yields the protein CASSPTSGAYYEQYF.

The chain joins TRBV28 to TRBJ1-4, with D maybe TRBD1 (5 bases). CDR1 is MDHEN, CDR2 SYDVKM, per germline. V gave up 5 bases and J gave up 10 bases, with 14 bases separating them. The length of the CDR3 is 13 residues. CDR3 residues: CASSPPTETKLFF. The CDR3 DNA reads TGTGCCAGCAGTCCCCCGACAGAAACAAAACTGTTTTTT.

The chain is built from TRBV20-1 and TRBJ1-2; 8 bases line up with TRBD1. Germline V CDR1 and CDR2: DFQATT, SNEGSKA (reference sequence). The V gene end was trimmed by 6 bases and the J gene end by 5 bases; junction bases not matched to a gene: 11. CDR3 size: 14 residues. CDR3 region: CSAREQGVWYGYTF. CDR3 in DNA: TGCAGTGCGAGGGAACAGGGGGTATGGTATGGCTACACCTTC.

The V gene is TRBV7-2, the J gene TRBJ1-1; D gene unclear. The CDR3 loop spans 13 amino acids. The germline gives CDR1 SGHTA, CDR2 FQGNSA. The germline V and J ends were trimmed by 4 bases and 1 base, with 7 bases remaining between them. The CDR3 protein is CASSYWGNTEAFF. In DNA, the CDR3 is TGTGCCAGCAGCTACTGGGGGAACACTGAAGCTTTCTTT.

The chain joins TRBV4-1 to TRBJ2-7; the D is unclear. CDR1 and CDR2 from the germline V gene are MGHRA and YSYEKL. The CDR3 has 14 amino acids. Trimming pared 3 bases from V and 2 bases from J, leaving 11 bases between. CDR3 sequence: CASSHPFRTYEQYF. The CDR3 coding sequence is TGCGCCAGCAGCCACCCATTCCGGACCTACGAGCAGTACTTC.

In the case of this clonotype: One end of the junction varies from germline; a read error may be responsible. The chain is built from TRBV6-2 or TRBV6-3 and TRBJ1-1, with TRBD1 matching over 9 bases. Per the germline V gene, CDR1 is MNHEY and CDR2 is SVGEGT. The CDR3 runs 14 residues. The CDR3 sequence: CASSRGTGYTEVFF. CDR3 bases: TGTGCCAGCAGCCGCGGGACAGGGTACACTGAAGTTTTCTTT.